The sample holds one count of the clone carrying this T cell receptor beta chain. The length of the CDR3 is 15 residues. CDR1 and CDR2 from the germline V gene are SEHNR and FQNEAQ (reference sequence). Trimming shortened V by 4 bases and J by 5 bases, and 17 bases separated the two germline ends. Repertoires were generated with immunoSEQ multiplex PCR, while TCRdb's copy carries only in-frame clones and drops some. The sample yields about 7,800 clones, about 79% seen once. These data come from a study of chemoradiotherapy in HPV16-positive cancers. The sample here was blood, taken from a patient who underwent chemoradiotherapy. This rearrangement joins TRBV7-9 to TRBJ2-5; maybe TRBD1 (6 bases). The TCR was taken from a human donor with HPV-associated anogenital cancer. CDR3 loop: CASSSHRVREETQYF. The CDR3 DNA reads as TGTGCCAGCAGCTCCCACAGGGTCAGGGAGGAGACCCAGTACTTC.